A selection of T cell receptor beta chains follows, all from one sample in a study of CD8 T cells in ankylosing spondylitis. TCRdb reprocessed the 5' RACE reads with MiXCR, giving one entry per CDR3 protein. Found here are 350,000 to 450,000 distinct CDR3 sequences, 20% of them singletons; the top ten hold 10% to 15%. Input material: blood, either unsorted or a sorted T cell fraction (not recorded which). These receptors were taken from a male donor with ankylosing spondylitis or in good health (not recorded which). Each CDR3 is given with its conserved first and last residue. Each record gives: J gene, clone size, D gene, V gene, CDR3 protein, CDR3 DNA. A D gene is named only where the DNA matches it firmly. The size of a clone is reported for some rows only, either as once, few or many, or as a class for expanded clones.

TRBJ2-7	few	NA	TRBV10-3	CAISDLTGYEQYF	TGTGCCATCAGTGACCTCACAGGCTACGAGCAGTACTTC
TRBJ2-7	NA	NA	TRBV20-1	CSARDPGTPSYEQYF	TGCAGTGCTAGAGATCCCGGGACCCCTTCCTACGAGCAGTACTTC
TRBJ2-1	NA	TRBD1	TRBV4-1	CASSQGQGSNEQFF	TGCGCCAGCAGCCAGGGACAGGGAAGCAATGAGCAGTTCTTC
TRBJ2-5	NA	TRBD2	TRBV6-1	CASMKTSGGGETQYF	TGTGCCAGCATGAAGACTAGCGGGGGTGGGGAGACCCAGTACTTC
TRBJ2-1	few	TRBD2	TRBV4-1	CASSQARTLRGVYNEQFF	TGCGCCAGCAGCCAAGCCCGCACCTTGCGGGGGGTTTACAATGAGCAGTTCTTC
TRBJ2-5	NA	NA	TRBV14	CASSQDRGEAETQYF	TGTGCCAGCAGCCAAGATAGGGGTGAGGCAGAGACCCAGTACTTC
TRBJ2-7	many	NA	TRBV12-3/TRBV12-4	CASSPSGGASEQYF	TGTGCCAGCAGTCCTTCTGGGGGGGCAAGCGAGCAGTACTTC
TRBJ2-5	NA	NA	TRBV1	CTSSQEGRETQYF	TGCACCAGCAGCCAAGAGGGTCGGGAGACCCAGTACTTC
TRBJ2-7	NA	NA	TRBV11-2	CASRLDWGHEQYF	TGTGCCAGCAGGTTGGACTGGGGACACGAGCAGTACTTC
TRBJ1-6	NA	TRBD1	TRBV15	CATSRDRGDSSPLHF	TGTGCCACCAGCAGAGATCGGGGGGACAGCTCGCCCCTCCACTTT
TRBJ2-7	few	NA	TRBV12-3/TRBV12-4	CASSLPGQEQYF	TGTGCCAGCAGTCTCCCAGGACAGGAGCAGTACTTC
TRBJ2-7	few	NA	TRBV12-3/TRBV12-4	CASSGVPGGEQYF	TGTGCCAGCAGTGGGGTTCCCGGGGGCGAGCAGTACTTC